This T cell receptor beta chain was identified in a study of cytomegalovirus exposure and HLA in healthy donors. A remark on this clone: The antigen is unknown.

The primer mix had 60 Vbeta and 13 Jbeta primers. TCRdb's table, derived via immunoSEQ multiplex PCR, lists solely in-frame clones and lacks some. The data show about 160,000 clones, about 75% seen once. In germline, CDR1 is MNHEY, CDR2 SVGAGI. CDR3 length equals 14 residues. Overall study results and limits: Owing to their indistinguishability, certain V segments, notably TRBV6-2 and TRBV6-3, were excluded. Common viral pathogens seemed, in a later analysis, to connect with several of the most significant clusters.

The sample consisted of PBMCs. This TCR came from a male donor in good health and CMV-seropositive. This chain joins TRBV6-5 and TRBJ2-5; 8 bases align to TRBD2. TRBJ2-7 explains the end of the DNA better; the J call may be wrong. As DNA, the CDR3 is TGTGCCAGCACCGATCCGGGAGGGGTTTACGAGCAGTACTTC. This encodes CASTDPGGVYEQYF.